What follows are 30 T cell receptor beta chains derived from one specimen sequenced in a study of human T cells and chemical hapten exposure. TCRdb re-called the RACE reads with MiXCR, one entry per CDR3 protein. There are 330,000 or so distinct CDR3 sequences in the sample; over 6% occur only once, and about 5% lies in the top ten. Noted time point: patch test 2, 6 weeks after DPC sensitization. Treatment indicated: therapeutic diphenylcyclopropenone sensitization with weekly scalp DPC. The input for sequencing was whole blood, taken in connection with sensitization to the hapten diphenylcyclopropenone (DPC). The receptor set was obtained from a young woman with alopecia areata. Some clones in this sample may be carry-over from other donors' samples.

This clonotype was picked up a small number of times. The V gene is TRBV5-1, the J gene TRBJ1-1, with a tentative D call TRBD1 (5 bases). The V end lost 0 bases, the J end lost 3 bases, and 15 bases lay between the germline ends. This CDR3 contains 16 residues. Germline lookup yields CDR1 SGHRS and CDR2 YFSETQ. CDR3 sequence: CASSLEPWRGDTEAFF. The CDR3 DNA is TGCGCCAGCAGCTTGGAGCCCTGGAGGGGCGACACTGAAGCTTTCTTT.

This clonotype has just a few counts. The V gene is TRBV24-1, the J gene TRBJ2-3; D possibly matches TRBD1 or TRBD2 (5 bases each). Trimming removed 3 bases at V and 3 bases at J, with 9 bases between. Germline loops: CDR1 KGHDR, CDR2 SFDVKD. The CDR3 is 14 residues long. The CDR3 here is CATSDGTPTDTQYF. The CDR3 DNA is TGTGCCACCAGTGATGGGACGCCGACAGATACGCAGTATTTT.

This clonotype was recorded at least ten times. V gene TRBV20-1 combines with J gene TRBJ2-2; D may be TRBD2 (6 bases). The V gene's germline CDR1 is DFQATT and CDR2 SNEGSKA (reference sequence). The V and J ends lost 0 bases and 5 bases respectively, with 16 bases between them. The CDR3 has 16 residues. The CDR3 region has the DNA TGCAGTGCTAGAGATCTAGGCGGGGCGTCAACCGGGGAGCTGTTTTTT. It is translated as CSARDLGGASTGELFF.

The chain uses TRBV5-1 and TRBJ1-1; D is ambiguous. Looked up from germline, CDR1 is SGHRS and CDR2 is YFSETQ. The V gene lost 0 bases and the J gene lost 3 bases, with 9 bases spanning the gap. This CDR3 contains 14 residues. The CDR3 DNA sequence: TGCGCCAGCAGCTTGGTCCAAGAGGACACTGAAGCTTTCTTT. Its translation: CASSLVQEDTEAFF.

This clonotype was seen repeatedly, ten times or more. The chain employs TRBV4-3 and TRBJ1-6, with no clear D. Trimming shortened V by 5 bases and J by 5 bases, and 10 bases separated the two germline ends. Germline V gene data show CDR1 as LGHNA and CDR2 as YSLEER. The CDR3 runs to 14 residues. This chain's CDR3 is CASSAFGNNSPLHF. Written as DNA, the CDR3 is TGCGCCAGCAGCGCATTTGGAAATAATTCACCCCTCCACTTT.

In this sample, this clonotype turned up many times. The rearrangement uses TRBV4-3 and TRBJ2-6, with D perhaps given as TRBD1 or TRBD2 (5 bases each). Germline values: CDR1 LGHNA, CDR2 YSLEER. This CDR3 region has 19 residues. The V end lost 0 bases, the J end lost 5 bases, and 20 bases lay between the germline ends. The CDR3 sequence: CASSQELAGAGSRANVLTF. The DNA for the CDR3 is TGCGCCAGCAGCCAAGAGTTAGCCGGGGCAGGGTCCAGGGCCAACGTCCTGACTTTC.

As regards this clonotype: Germline and junction disagree at one end, which may indicate a read error. The chain carries TRBV7-7 and TRBJ2-3; 8 positions match TRBD1. CDR3 size: 15 residues. Germline V gene lookup returns CDR1 SSHAT and CDR2 FNYEAQ (reference sequence). Here the CDR3 reads CASSEGTGRTDTQYF. CDR3 DNA sequence: TGTGCTAGCAGCGAAGGGACAGGTCGAACAGATACGCAGTATTTT.

This clonotype was counted at least ten times. The chain employs TRBV5-1 and TRBJ2-5, with 16 nucleotides matching TRBD2. Germline CDR1 is SGHRS and CDR2 is YFSETQ. V dropped 4 bases and J dropped 2; count of bases not matched to a gene: 8. The CDR3 spans 18 residues. The CDR3 spells CASSPPLGLAGGQETQYF. The CDR3 DNA reads as TGCGCCAGCAGCCCGCCCCTGGGACTAGCGGGGGGGCAAGAGACCCAGTACTTC. Full variable domain (outside the CDR3, taken from reference TRBV5-1 and TRBJ2-5): KAGVTQTPRYLIKTRGQQVTLSCSPISGHRSVSWYQQTPGQGLQFLFEYFSETQRNKGNFPGRFSGRQFSNSRSEMNVSTLELGDSALYLCASSPPLGLAGGQETQYFGPGTRLLVL.

This clonotype was detected only a few times. The CDR3 here is CASSRGERGNQPQHF. As DNA, the CDR3 is TGCGCCAGCAGTAGAGGGGAGCGGGGCAATCAGCCCCAGCATTTT. The chain couples TRBV10-2 to TRBJ1-5; perhaps TRBD1 as D (5 bases). The ends were cut back, 5 bases at V and 2 bases at J, with 13 bases in the middle. This CDR3 spans 15 amino acids. Looked up from germline, CDR1 is WSHSY and CDR2 is SAAADI.

In this sample, this clonotype turned up many times. This sequence joins TRBV4-3 and TRBJ1-1; D not certain. Deletions cut 0 bases from V and 8 bases from J, with 10 bases between. Germline CDR1 is LGHNA and CDR2 is YSLEER. CDR3 size: 13 residues. The CDR3 region has the DNA TGCGCCAGCAGCCAAGATCTAGGAGGAGAAGCTTTCTTT. This codes for CASSQDLGGEAFF.

In this sample, this clonotype turned up many times. The rearrangement uses TRBV10-3 and TRBJ1-1; TRBD1 might be the D (6 bases). Germline V gene lookup returns CDR1 ENHRY and CDR2 SYGVKD. The CDR3 has 15 amino acids. V shed 0 bases and J shed 6 bases, with 14 bases lying between them. The CDR3 sequence is CAISESRGVGPEAFF. CDR3 sequence (DNA): TGTGCCATCAGTGAGTCGAGGGGGGTCGGGCCTGAAGCTTTCTTT.

This clonotype has a count of ten or more. The chain uses TRBV7-2 and TRBJ2-3; 7 positions agree with TRBD1. V lost 5 bases to trimming and J lost 7 bases; unmatched junction nucleotides: 3. CDR1 and CDR2 (germline): SGHTA, FQGNSA. This CDR3 has 12 amino acids. The DNA for the CDR3 is TGTGCCAGCAGCCTGGGACAGTATACGCAGTATTTT. This sequence encodes CASSLGQYTQYF. Looking up the rest from reference TRBV7-2 and TRBJ2-3 gives the full variable domain: GAGVSQSPSNKVTEKGKDVELRCDPISGHTALYWYRQSLGQGLEFLIYFQGNSAPDKSGLPSDRFSAERTGGSVSTLTIQRTQQEDSAVYLCASSLGQYTQYFGPGTRLTVL.

This clonotype appeared a few times. V gene TRBV3-1 combines with J gene TRBJ1-6; 7 nucleotides line up with TRBD1. Trimming removed 6 bases from V and 6 bases from J; junction bases left unmatched: 8. This CDR3 comprises 15 residues. Germline-derived CDR1 and CDR2 are LGHDT and YNNKEL (reference sequence). CDR3 region: CASRYSGTANSPLHF. In DNA form, the CDR3 reads TGTGCCAGCAGATATTCCGGGACAGCTAATTCACCCCTCCACTTT.

This chain uses TRBV20-1 with TRBJ2-3; 11 nucleotides agree with TRBD1. This CDR3 has 15 amino acids. V lost 6 bases, J lost 5 bases, and 10 bases stayed unmatched. Germline V lookup: CDR1 DFQATT, CDR2 SNEGSKA (reference sequence). CDR3: CSASPGQGAQDTQYF. The CDR3, as DNA: TGCAGTGCAAGCCCCGGACAGGGGGCCCAAGATACGCAGTATTTT.

There are a few counts of this clonotype. CDR3 DNA sequence: TGTGCCAGCAGCTTTGGGGGCGCGAGGTTCCACGAGCAGTACTTC. This codes for CASSFGGARFHEQYF. The V call is TRBV12-3 or TRBV12-4, the J call TRBJ2-7, with D tentatively TRBD1 (6 bases). There are 15 residues in the CDR3. Trimming shortened V by 6 bases and J by 5 bases, and 20 bases separated the two germline ends.

This clonotype was found a few times. V usage is TRBV7-2 and J usage is TRBJ2-7; maybe TRBD2 (5 bases). This CDR3 contains 14 residues. The germline V gene encodes CDR1 SGHTA and CDR2 FQGNSA. Trimming took 5 bases from V and 5 from J, leaving 16 bases between them. The CDR3 bases are TGTGCCAGCAGCGGGAGAGGACGGAAGAACGAGCAGTACTTC. This gives the protein CASSGRGRKNEQYF.

This clonotype was detected many times. The chain combines TRBV29-1 with TRBJ1-1; D call uncertain. The germline V gene encodes CDR1 SQVTM and CDR2 ANQGSEA. V lost 4 bases and J 1 base, leaving 10 bases between the germline ends. The CDR3 is 13 residues long. CDR3 residues: CSVATQGNTEAFF. CDR3 coding DNA: TGCAGCGTTGCCACCCAAGGGAACACTGAAGCTTTCTTT.

CDR3 in DNA: TGTGCCAGCAGCTTGGACAAAACTGAAGCTTTCTTT. Its translation: CASSLDKTEAFF. J is TRBJ1-1 and V is TRBV6-2 or TRBV6-3, with a tentative D call TRBD1 (5 bases). Trimming removed 6 bases from V and 5 bases from J, with 10 bases in between. CDR1 MNHEY and CDR2 SVGEGT come from the germline V gene. The CDR3 is 12 residues long.

This clonotype has a count of ten or more. V gene TRBV7-8 combines with J gene TRBJ2-1; D gene ambiguous. V was cut by 5 bases and J by 6 bases, with 20 bases left in between. CDR1 SGHVS and CDR2 FQNEAQ come from the germline V gene. The CDR3 has 16 residues. As DNA, the CDR3 is TGTGCCAGCAGCCCACCCTCCTTTGGAACCTTCAATGAGCAGTTCTTC. As protein: CASSPPSFGTFNEQFF.

The chain recombines TRBV24-1 with TRBJ2-2; D ambiguous. Germline CDR1 is KGHDR and CDR2 is SFDVKD. The CDR3 runs to 13 residues. V was pared by 7 bases and J by 0 bases, with 5 bases between. The CDR3 coding sequence is TGTGCCACCAGATTCGCGAACACCGGGGAGCTGTTTTTT. Amino acids: CATRFANTGELFF.

This clonotype was seen many times. The rearrangement links TRBV7-6 to TRBJ1-4; D not certain. Trimming cost V 4 bases and J 7 bases, with 19 bases left between them. The CDR3 has 16 residues. Germline V gene sequence: CDR1 SGHVS, CDR2 FNYEAQ. In nucleotides, the CDR3 is TGTGCCAGCAGCTCCGATGGCAGATCCTCCTCTGAAAAACTGTTTTTT. Its protein is CASSSDGRSSSEKLFF.

Many counts were recorded for this clonotype. The V and J genes are TRBV6-5 and TRBJ1-1; unclear D gene. The CDR3 length is 13 residues. Per the germline V gene, CDR1 is MNHEY and CDR2 is SVGAGI. Trimming cost V 2 bases and J 3 bases, with 7 bases left between them. The CDR3 DNA reads TGTGCCAGCAGTTACGCCACCGACACTGAAGCTTTCTTT. Its protein is CASSYATDTEAFF.

The gene calls are TRBV19 and TRBJ2-4; maybe TRBD2 (6 bases). Trimming shortened V by 3 bases and J by 6 bases, and 21 bases separated the two germline ends. In germline, CDR1 is LNHDA, CDR2 SQIVND (reference sequence). The CDR3 is 17 amino acids. The CDR3 coding sequence is TGTGCCAGTAGTATGTTCCCCCCGCAAACCGGGAGAAACATTCAGTACTTC. Protein product: CASSMFPPQTGRNIQYF.

This clonotype was detected many times. The V gene is TRBV3-1, the J gene TRBJ1-1; possible D gene TRBD1, 6 bases. Germline CDR1 reads LGHDT; CDR2 reads YNNKEL (reference sequence). V was pared by 5 bases and J by 5 bases, with 15 bases between. This CDR3 spans 14 amino acids. CDR3 sequence: CASSAREGGTEAFF. The CDR3 DNA reads as TGTGCCAGCAGCGCCCGTGAGGGGGGGACTGAAGCTTTCTTT.

The genes are TRBV28 and TRBJ1-4; perhaps TRBD1 as D (5 bases). CDR3 length equals 15 residues. Germline CDR1 and CDR2: MDHEN and SYDVKM. The V end lost 8 bases, the J end lost 4 bases, and 17 bases lay between the germline ends. The CDR3 DNA reads as TGTGCCAGCGGGACCTCCAGGAGAAATAATGAAAAACTGTTTTTT. The encoded protein is CASGTSRRNNEKLFF.

In its sample, this clonotype was seen a few times. The chain joins TRBV12-3 or TRBV12-4 to TRBJ1-2; D possibly corresponds to TRBD1 (5 bases). The V and J ends lost 3 bases and 3 bases respectively, with 8 bases between them. This CDR3 has 13 amino acids. The CDR3 is CASSFRGHYGYTF. As DNA, the CDR3 is TGTGCCAGCAGTTTTAGGGGCCACTATGGCTACACCTTC.

This clonotype was seen many times. This chain links TRBV12-3 or TRBV12-4 with TRBJ2-1; D tentatively reads TRBD1 or TRBD2 (5 bases each). The CDR3 extends over 17 amino acids. V shed 1 base and J shed 4 bases, with 17 bases lying between them. In DNA form, the CDR3 reads TGTGCCAGCAGTTTAGACCCGGGGTGGGGGTCTTACAATGAGCAGTTCTTC. Residues: CASSLDPGWGSYNEQFF.

This clonotype was seen more than once but under ten times. The chain links TRBV20-1 to TRBJ1-4; D gene uncertain. The germline gives CDR1 DFQATT, CDR2 SNEGSKA (reference sequence). Trimming stripped 6 bases from V and 5 bases from J, with 16 bases between. The CDR3 is 14 amino acids. The CDR3 protein is CSATLAERNEKLFF. DNA of the CDR3: TGCAGTGCCACCTTGGCGGAAAGAAATGAAAAACTGTTTTTT.

The rearrangement joins TRBV5-1 to TRBJ2-2; D uncertain. Germline V gene lookup returns CDR1 SGHRS and CDR2 YFSETQ. The CDR3 has 19 amino acids. Trimming cost V 1 base and J 0 bases, with 19 bases left between them. This CDR3 is CASSLRLLRRQSNTGELFF. CDR3 bases: TGCGCCAGCAGCTTGAGGCTCTTAAGGCGCCAGTCGAACACCGGGGAGCTGTTTTTT.

This clonotype was detected only a few times. The CDR3 bases are TGTGCCAGCTCACCACCTCCAGGGGTAGCATCTGGAAACACCATATATTTT. Translated: CASSPPPGVASGNTIYF. The chain joins TRBV18 to TRBJ1-3; possibly TRBD1 for D (6 bases). Germline V CDR1 and CDR2: KGHSH, LQKENI. The length of the CDR3 is 17 residues. V was shortened by 0 bases and J by 1 base, with 13 bases between the two germline ends.